Reported below is one TCR beta chain. This clone was seen more than once but under ten times. What antigen it recognizes has not been identified. Per-nucleotide qualities are absent, and no much larger clonotype sits a single base away. One collaborating source in Seattle enrolled patients during active infection and followed them longitudinally through the course of disease. The collaborating institutions used their own protocols to collect whole blood in K2EDTA tubes. Collaborator samples were shipped for TCRbeta analysis as frozen whole blood, isolated PBMCs, or DNA extracted from either sample type. The data originate from a study of blood T cell repertoires in COVID-19 (dated by TCRdb to the early 2020s). For the wider study: The collaborator samples originated in the United States, Italy and Spain and spanned the acute and convalescent phases of COVID-19. The repertoires were released in a freely available public database meant as a resource for research on the immune response to SARS-CoV-2. Where available, HLA class I and class II types were obtained from metadata supplied by the sample provider rather than from assay-based typing. Samples came from the ongoing ImmuneRACE study (first 160 participants) plus 1,254 subjects from 6 global collaborators. The material from the prospective study consisted of cDNA or gDNA derived from T cells, B-cell-depleted T cells, or PBMCs. The dataset comprised deeply sampled blood TCRbeta repertoires from subjects exposed to, actively infected with, or recovered from COVID-19. Sample metadata almost always included a de-identified subject ID, COVID-19 status, age in years and sex.

Results and caveats for the whole study, not just this receptor: Clinical and demographic metadata were provided uncurated, with the amount varying by source and participant.

The immunoSEQ Assay, a bias-controlled multiplex PCR, was used to amplify TCRbeta CDR3 regions from genomic DNA. As for the original processing: The number of nucleated cells in each sample was estimated from the amplification of reference gene primers within the assay. To quantify the absolute abundance of each unique TCRbeta CDR3 rearrangement, sequence reads were collapsed and filtered. For each sample, productive Simpson clonality was calculated as the square root of Simpson's diversity index over productive rearrangements. Here the immuneACCESS table is served through TCRdb, limited to in-frame sequences with V and J called. Missing clones are a known gap in these copies; in checked studies unresolved V genes cover under half, and the rest lacks a known reason. V and J calls and clone size come straight from that table; D and trimming were deduced from the DNA. The sample table holds hundreds of thousands of clones, of which approximately 89% were seen once. Roughly an eighth of the sample is held by the ten biggest clonotypes.

The CDR3 spans 15 residues, from the cysteine through the phenylalanine. Kept here is only the CDR3 DNA, which spans 45 bases and is read in frame from base 1. Based on the germline V gene, the CDR1 and CDR2 sequences are KGHSH and LQKENI. V and J lose 2 bases and 0 bases, and a span of 10 bases separates them. Recombination joined TRBV18 with TRBJ1-2; 5 matching bases give a weak D call of TRBD1. The sequenced material came from peripheral blood. The receptor was derived from a woman between 45 and 60 years old with COVID-19, enrolled during active disease. Here the CDR3 is given as CASSPETAANYGYTF. Here is the DNA: TGTGCCAGCTCACCAGAGACAGCAGCTAACTATGGCTACACCTTC.